The clone carrying this TCR beta chain was picked up many times. Its target is not known. Both TRBC1 and TRBC2 were covered by a beta constant-region primer of two equimolar oligonucleotides. Ligated cDNA was amplified by four rounds of PCR with nested alpha and beta constant-region primers and SP2. The cDNA 3' end received a ligated single-stranded oligonucleotide carrying the SP2 primer and a 12-nucleotide UMI. TCRdb used MiXCR to reprocess the UMI-ligation and nested PCR reads, holding one entry per CDR3 protein. The repertoire holds over 110,000 distinct CDR3 sequences, with approximately 20% as singletons. This specimen comes from a study of naive and memory T cell subsets. Overnight CMV lysate stimulation of fresh PBMCs defined donor CMV status by CD4+ IFNgamma. Cells stained for CD3, CD4, CD8, CD45RA and CD27 were sorted into four subsets. The study's findings and limits: Especially in CD8 cells, naive repertoires contained a few larger clonotypes, possibly CD45RA-re-expressing memory cells.

The receptor comes from a human donor in good health. Material: naive CD8+ T cells from blood.

The CDR3 sequence is CASGTSGTLKFF. In DNA, the CDR3 is TGTGCCAGCGGGACTAGCGGGACTCTAAAGTTCTTC. The rearrangement joins TRBV12-3 or TRBV12-4 to TRBJ2-1, with 13 bases fitting TRBD2. This CDR3 comprises 12 residues. V gave up 8 bases and J gave up 14 bases; unmatched junction bases: 6.